This T cell receptor beta chain appears in the sequencing data of a study of T cell clones after liver transplantation. About the study: As an antigen-independent comparator, third-party-reactive TCRbeta sequences came from pre-transplant mixed lymphocyte reactions.

Generated by immunoSEQ multiplex PCR, the TCRdb table keeps only in-frame clones and is missing some. The sample yields nearly 15,000 clones, about 90% seen once. A remark on this clone: The antigen is undetermined.

Overall study results and limits: Migration into the graft, not deletion, may explain lost graft donor-reactive T cells. Compared with third party-reactive sequences, donor-reactive ones declined more, independent of withdrawal success. These preliminary findings come from unstandardized post-transplant sampling times.

Sample: CD8+ T cells from blood, taken before liver transplant. This TCR was recovered from a human donor who received a liver transplant.

CDR3 protein: CASSEVGSGNTIYF. CDR3 sequence (DNA): TGTGCCAGCAGTGAAGTAGGGAGTGGAAACACCATATATTTT. The V call is TRBV6-5, the J call TRBJ1-3; no clear D gene. The CDR3 sequence is 14 residues long. Germline assignment: CDR1 MNHEY and CDR2 SVGAGI. V was pared by 5 bases and J by 3 bases, with 11 bases between.